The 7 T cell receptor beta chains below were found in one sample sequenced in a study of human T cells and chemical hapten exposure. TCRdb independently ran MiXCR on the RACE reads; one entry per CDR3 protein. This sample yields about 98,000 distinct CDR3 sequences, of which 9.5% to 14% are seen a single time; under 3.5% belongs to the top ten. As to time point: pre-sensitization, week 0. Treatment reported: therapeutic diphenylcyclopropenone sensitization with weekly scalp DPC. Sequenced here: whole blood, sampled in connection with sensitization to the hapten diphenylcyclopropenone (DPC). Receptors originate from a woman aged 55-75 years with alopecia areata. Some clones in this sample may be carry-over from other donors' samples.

CDR3 coding DNA: TGTGCCAGCCGGCGGCAGGATCTAGATACGCAGTATTTT. It specifies CASRRQDLDTQYF. The chain recombines TRBV27 with TRBJ2-3; D unresolved. The CDR3 is made up of 13 amino acids. Germline CDR1 and CDR2: MNHEY and SMNVEV (reference sequence). V lost 8 bases, J lost 5 bases, and 14 bases lay in between.

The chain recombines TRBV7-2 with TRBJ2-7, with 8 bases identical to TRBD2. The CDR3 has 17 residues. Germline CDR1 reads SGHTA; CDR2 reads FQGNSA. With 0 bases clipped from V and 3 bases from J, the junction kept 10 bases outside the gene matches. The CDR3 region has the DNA TGTGCCAGCAGCTTAGCTATCCCGGCGGGGGGAAACTACGAGCAGTACTTC. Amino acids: CASSLAIPAGGNYEQYF.

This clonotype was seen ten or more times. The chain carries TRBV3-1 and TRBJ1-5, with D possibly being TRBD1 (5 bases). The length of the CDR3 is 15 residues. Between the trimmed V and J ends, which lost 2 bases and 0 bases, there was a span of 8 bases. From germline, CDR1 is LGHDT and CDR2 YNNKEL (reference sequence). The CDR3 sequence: CASSQQGYSNQPQHF. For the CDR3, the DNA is TGTGCCAGCAGCCAACAGGGTTATAGCAATCAGCCCCAGCATTTT. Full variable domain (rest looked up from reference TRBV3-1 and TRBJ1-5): DTAVSQTPKYLVTQMGNDKSIKCEQNLGHDTMYWYKQDSKKFLKIMFSYNNKELIINETVPNRFSPKSPDKAHLNLHINSLELGDSAVYFCASSQQGYSNQPQHFGDGTRLSIL.

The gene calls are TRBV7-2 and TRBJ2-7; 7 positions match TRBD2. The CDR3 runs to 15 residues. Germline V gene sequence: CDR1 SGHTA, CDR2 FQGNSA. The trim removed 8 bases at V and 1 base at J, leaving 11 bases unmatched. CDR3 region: CASGAGGAGSYEQYF. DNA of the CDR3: TGTGCCAGCGGGGCCGGGGGAGCGGGGTCCTACGAGCAGTACTTC.

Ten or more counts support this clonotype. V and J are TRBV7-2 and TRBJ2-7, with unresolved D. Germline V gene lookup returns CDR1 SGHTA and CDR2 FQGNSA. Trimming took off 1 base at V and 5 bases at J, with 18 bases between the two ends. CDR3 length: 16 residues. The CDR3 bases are TGTGCCAGCAGCTTAGTCTTGGCGAGTGTCCCTCACGAGCAGTACTTC. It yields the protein CASSLVLASVPHEQYF.

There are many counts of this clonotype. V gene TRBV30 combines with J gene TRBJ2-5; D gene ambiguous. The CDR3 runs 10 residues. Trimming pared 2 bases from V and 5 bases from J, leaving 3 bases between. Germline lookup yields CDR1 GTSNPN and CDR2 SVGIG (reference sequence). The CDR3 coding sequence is TGTGCCTGGAGTACGGAGACCCAGTACTTC. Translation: CAWSTETQYF.

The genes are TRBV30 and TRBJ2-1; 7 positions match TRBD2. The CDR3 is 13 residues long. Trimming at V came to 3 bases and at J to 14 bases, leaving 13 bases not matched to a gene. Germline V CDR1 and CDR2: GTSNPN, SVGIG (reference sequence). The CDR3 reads CAWRAPGLADKFF. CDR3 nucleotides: TGTGCCTGGAGGGCGCCCGGGCTAGCGGATAAGTTCTTC. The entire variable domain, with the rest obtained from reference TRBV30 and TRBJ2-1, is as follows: SQTIHQWPATLVQPVGSPLSLECTVEGTSNPNLYWYRQAAGRGLQLLFYSVGIGQISSEVPQNLSASRPQDRQFILSSKKLLLSDSGFYLCAWRAPGLADKFFGPGTRLTVL.